This TCR beta chain derives from a study of yellow fever vaccine responses in identical twins. The germline V gene has CDR1 SNHLY and CDR2 FYNNEI. Trimming took off 2 bases at V and 1 base at J, with 6 bases between the two ends. The CDR3 is 14 amino acids. Only a few counts were recorded for this clonotype. TCRdb re-called the RT-PCR reads through MiXCR, storing one row per CDR3 protein. The sample consists of approximately 9,700 distinct CDR3 sequences, approximately 87% of them appearing once. The chain carries TRBV2 and TRBJ1-5; no reliable D call. The sequence derives from a woman under 30 who received the yellow fever vaccine. This sample comprised T cells from blood (PBMCs), unsorted or a sorted subset (not recorded which), obtained before or after yellow fever vaccination (not recorded which). As DNA, the CDR3 is TGTGCCAGCAGTGAACAGCAGAGCAATCAGCCCCAGCATTTT. It encodes CASSEQQSNQPQHF.